This record looks at one TCR beta chain sequence and its context. Its specificity is not known. TCRdb keeps only in-frame clones here, not all; method: immunoSEQ multiplex PCR. The sample lists around 150,000 clones, roughly 86% occurring once. This specimen comes from a study of T cell responses to AZD1222 COVID-19 vaccine. The CDR3 has 15 residues. Deletions cut 4 bases from V and 6 bases from J, with 14 bases between. Looked up from germline, CDR1 is SGHDT and CDR2 is YYEEEE. Whole-study findings and limits: Sampling that yielded the repertoires occurred only after the peak T cell response.

The J gene is TRBJ1-6, the V gene TRBV5-6, with D possibly matching TRBD1 (5 bases). The clonotype comes from an adult in good health. The sequenced sample was peripheral blood, obtained on day 0 of AZD1222 vaccination. In DNA, the CDR3 is TGTGCCAGCAGCCCCAGGGTATCGGGTAATTCACCCCTCCACTTT. Translating gives CASSPRVSGNSPLHF.